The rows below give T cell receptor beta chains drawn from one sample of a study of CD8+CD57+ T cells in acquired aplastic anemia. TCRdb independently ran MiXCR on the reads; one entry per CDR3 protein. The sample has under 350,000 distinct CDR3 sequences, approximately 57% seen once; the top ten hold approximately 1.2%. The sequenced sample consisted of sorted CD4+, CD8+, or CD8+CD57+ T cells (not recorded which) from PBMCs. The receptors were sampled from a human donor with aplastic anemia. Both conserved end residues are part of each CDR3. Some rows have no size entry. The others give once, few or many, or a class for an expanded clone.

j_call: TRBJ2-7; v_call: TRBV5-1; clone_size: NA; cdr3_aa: CASSLSGINYEQCF
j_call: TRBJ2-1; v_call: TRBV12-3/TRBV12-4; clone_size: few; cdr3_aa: CASSFENEQFF
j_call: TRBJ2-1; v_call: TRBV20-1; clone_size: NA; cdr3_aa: CSARQTTKNEQFF
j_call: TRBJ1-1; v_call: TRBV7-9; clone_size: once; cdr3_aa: CASSLGQENTEAFF
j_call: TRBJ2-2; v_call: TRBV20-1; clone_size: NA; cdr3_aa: CSASVGQGAGELFF
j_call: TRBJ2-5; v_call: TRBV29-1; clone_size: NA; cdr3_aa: CSVEDGAGGETQYF
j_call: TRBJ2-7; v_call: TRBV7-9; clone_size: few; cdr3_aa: CASSLVGGGEQYF
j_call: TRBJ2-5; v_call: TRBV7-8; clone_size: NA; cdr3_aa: CASSFWTGVEETQYF
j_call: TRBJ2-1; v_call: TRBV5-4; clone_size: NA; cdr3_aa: CASSDEGGAGLQYNEQFF
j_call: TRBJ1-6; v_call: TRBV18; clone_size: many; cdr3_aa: CASSRIDPYNSPLHF
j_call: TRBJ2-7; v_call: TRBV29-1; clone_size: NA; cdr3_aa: CSYSALADHEQYF
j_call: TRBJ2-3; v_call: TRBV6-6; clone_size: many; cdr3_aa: CASSYAAQTFTTDTQYF
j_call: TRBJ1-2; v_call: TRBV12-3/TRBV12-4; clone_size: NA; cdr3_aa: CASSTRFMTGTTNYGYTF
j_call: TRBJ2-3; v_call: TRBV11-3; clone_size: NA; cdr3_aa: CASSLGTSGKADTQYF
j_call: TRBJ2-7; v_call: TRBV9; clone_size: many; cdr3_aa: CASSKSGTGANYEQYF
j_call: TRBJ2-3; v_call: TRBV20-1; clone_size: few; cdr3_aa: CSAARPQEADTQYF
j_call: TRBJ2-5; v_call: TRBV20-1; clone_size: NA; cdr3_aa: CSARRQGPQETQYF
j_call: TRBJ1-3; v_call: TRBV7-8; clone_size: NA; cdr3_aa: CASSQPGTDPGNTIYF
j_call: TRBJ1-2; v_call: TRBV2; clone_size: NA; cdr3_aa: CASSEVGREGYGYTF
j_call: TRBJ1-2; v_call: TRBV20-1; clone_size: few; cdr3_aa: CSARPVYGYTF
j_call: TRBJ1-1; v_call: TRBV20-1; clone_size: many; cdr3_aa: CSAPMEQGGATEAFF
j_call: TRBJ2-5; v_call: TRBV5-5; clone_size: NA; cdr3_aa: CASSQELQLQETQYF
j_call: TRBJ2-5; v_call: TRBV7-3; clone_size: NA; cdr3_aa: CASSRDSANTGETQYF
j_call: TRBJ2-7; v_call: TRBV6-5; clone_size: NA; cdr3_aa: CASSSTSASYEQYF
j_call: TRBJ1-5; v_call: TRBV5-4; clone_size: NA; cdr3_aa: CASSFGTLATRGGEHF
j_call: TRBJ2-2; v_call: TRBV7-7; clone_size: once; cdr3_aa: CASSSGLAWTGELFF
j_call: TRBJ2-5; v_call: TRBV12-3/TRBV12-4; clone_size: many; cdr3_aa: CASSPGPQETQYF
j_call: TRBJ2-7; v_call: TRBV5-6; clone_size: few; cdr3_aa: CASSEDGTYEQYF
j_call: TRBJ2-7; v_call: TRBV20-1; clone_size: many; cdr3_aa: CSARGTTTSSYEQYF
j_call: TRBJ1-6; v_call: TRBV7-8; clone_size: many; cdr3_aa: CASSLPNNSPLHF
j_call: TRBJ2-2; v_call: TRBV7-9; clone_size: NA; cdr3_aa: CASSLGGTNTGELSF
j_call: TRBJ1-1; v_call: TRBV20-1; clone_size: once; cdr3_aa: CSARVSGGPMNTEAFF
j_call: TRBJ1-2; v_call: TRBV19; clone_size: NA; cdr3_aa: CASSIAAGPYGYTF
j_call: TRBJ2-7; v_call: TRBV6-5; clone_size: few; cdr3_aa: CASSFTSGLSYEQYF
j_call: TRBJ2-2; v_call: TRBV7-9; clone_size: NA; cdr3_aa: CASSDLRGTRNTGELFF
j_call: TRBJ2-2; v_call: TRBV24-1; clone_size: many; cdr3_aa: CATSDRSINTGELFF
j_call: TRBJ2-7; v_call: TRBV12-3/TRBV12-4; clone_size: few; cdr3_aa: CASSPKNLPYEQYF
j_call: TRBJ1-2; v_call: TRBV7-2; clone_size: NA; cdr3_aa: CASSLAASWGGNGYGYTF
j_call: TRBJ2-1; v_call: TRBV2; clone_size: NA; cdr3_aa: CASSQDRISYNEQFF
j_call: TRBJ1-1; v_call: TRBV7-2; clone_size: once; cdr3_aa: CASSLGPATNEAFF
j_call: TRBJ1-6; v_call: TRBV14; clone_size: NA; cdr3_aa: CATKRSGTYNSPLHF
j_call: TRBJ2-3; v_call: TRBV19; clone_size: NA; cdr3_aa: CASSGAITDTQYF
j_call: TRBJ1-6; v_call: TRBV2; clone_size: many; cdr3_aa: CASSVSWNSYNSPLHF
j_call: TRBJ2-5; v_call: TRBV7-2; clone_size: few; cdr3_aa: CASSLARVGKETQYF
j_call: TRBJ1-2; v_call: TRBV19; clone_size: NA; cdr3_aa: CASSTPGAVLYGYTF
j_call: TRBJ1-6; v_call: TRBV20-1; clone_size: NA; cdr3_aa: CSARSPDGKYNSPLHF
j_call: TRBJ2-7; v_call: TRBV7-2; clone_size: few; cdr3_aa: CASSFSAGYEQYF
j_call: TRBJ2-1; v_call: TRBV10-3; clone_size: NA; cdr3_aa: CAPGRGLYNEQFF
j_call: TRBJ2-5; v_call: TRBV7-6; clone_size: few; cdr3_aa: CASSLTETQYF
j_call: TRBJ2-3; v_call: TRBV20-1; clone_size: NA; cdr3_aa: CSANFRGRGPSDTQYF
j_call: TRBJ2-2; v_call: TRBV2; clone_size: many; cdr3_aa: CASSGRYGQGDTGELFF